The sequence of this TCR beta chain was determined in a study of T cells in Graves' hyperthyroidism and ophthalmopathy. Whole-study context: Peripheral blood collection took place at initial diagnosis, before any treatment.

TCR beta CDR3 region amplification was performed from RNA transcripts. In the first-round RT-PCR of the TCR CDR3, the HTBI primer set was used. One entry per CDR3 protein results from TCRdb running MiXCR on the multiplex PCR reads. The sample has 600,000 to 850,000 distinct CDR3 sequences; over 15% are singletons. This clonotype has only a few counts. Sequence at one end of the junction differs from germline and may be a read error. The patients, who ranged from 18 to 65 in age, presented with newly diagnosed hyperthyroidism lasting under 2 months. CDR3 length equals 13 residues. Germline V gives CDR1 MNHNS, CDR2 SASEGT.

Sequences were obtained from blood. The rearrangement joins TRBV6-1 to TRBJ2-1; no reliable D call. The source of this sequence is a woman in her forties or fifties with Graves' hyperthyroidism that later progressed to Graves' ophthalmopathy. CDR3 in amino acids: CASSDVGVNEQSF. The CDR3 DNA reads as TGTGCCAGCAGTGACGTTGGCGTCAATGAGCAGTCCTTC.